This is a list of T cell receptor beta chains from one sample in a study of cytomegalovirus exposure and HLA in healthy donors. Generated by immunoSEQ multiplex PCR, the TCRdb table keeps only in-frame clones and is missing some. The table includes 80,000 to 95,000 clones, roughly two thirds detected once. Sample: PBMCs. Every receptor here comes from a woman aged 45-60 years in good health and CMV-seropositive. CDR3s include the opening cysteine and the closing phenylalanine or tryptophan. D genes are given only for firm matches. Some rows have no size entry. The others give once, few or many, or a class for an expanded clone.

size: .
V: TRBV11-2
J: TRBJ2-1
D: .
CDR3: CASSLEQGDEQFF
DNA: TGTGCCAGCAGCTTAGAACAGGGAGATGAGCAGTTCTTC

size: .
V: TRBV19
J: TRBJ1-4
D: .
CDR3: CASSIGRAEKLFF
DNA: TGTGCCAGTAGTATAGGGAGGGCTGAAAAACTGTTTTTT

size: .
V: TRBV7-8
J: TRBJ2-7
D: .
CDR3: CASSLGKGGQYF
DNA: TGTGCCAGCAGCTTAGGGAAGGGAGGGCAGTACTTC

size: .
V: TRBV7-2
J: TRBJ2-7
D: .
CDR3: CASSRAASGEQYF
DNA: TGTGCCAGCAGCCGAGCGGCGTCCGGCGAGCAGTACTTC

size: .
V: TRBV19
J: TRBJ2-2
D: TRBD2
CDR3: CASSISLAGQRDTGELFF
DNA: TGTGCCAGTAGTATATCGCTAGCGGGACAGAGGGACACCGGGGAGCTGTTTTTT

size: .
V: TRBV13
J: TRBJ2-2
D: TRBD2
CDR3: CASSLREGSGRPPNTGELFF
DNA: TGTGCCAGCAGCTTAAGGGAAGGTAGCGGGAGACCCCCGAACACCGGGGAGCTGTTTTTT

size: .
V: TRBV28
J: TRBJ2-1
D: .
CDR3: CASRGQIYNEQFF
DNA: TGTGCCAGCAGGGGGCAGATTTACAATGAGCAGTTCTTC

size: few
V: TRBV13
J: TRBJ2-5
D: TRBD2
CDR3: CASSLALAGGPEETQYF
DNA: TGTGCCAGCAGCTTAGCACTAGCGGGAGGGCCGGAGGAGACCCAGTACTTC

size: few
V: TRBV11-2
J: TRBJ2-7
D: .
CDR3: CASSQGRTYREQYF
DNA: TGTGCCAGCAGCCAGGGGCGAACCTATAGGGAGCAGTACTTC

size: .
V: TRBV5-1
J: TRBJ2-3
D: .
CDR3: CASSLAFRVTDTQYF
DNA: TGCGCCAGCAGCTTGGCCTTCAGGGTAACAGATACGCAGTATTTT

size: few
V: TRBV7-2
J: TRBJ2-7
D: TRBD1
CDR3: CASSLEQGDSYEQYF
DNA: TGTGCCAGCAGCTTAGAACAGGGGGATTCCTACGAGCAGTACTTC

size: .
V: TRBV30
J: TRBJ2-7
D: TRBD1
CDR3: CAWRLTGTTYEQYF
DNA: TGTGCCTGGAGGTTGACAGGGACGACCTACGAGCAGTACTTC

size: .
V: TRBV9
J: TRBJ2-5
D: TRBD2
CDR3: CASSVGTSKETQYF
DNA: TGTGCCAGCAGCGTAGGGACTAGTAAAGAGACCCAGTACTTC

size: .
V: TRBV19
J: TRBJ1-2
D: .
CDR3: CASTAYLLQGSEGYTF
DNA: TGTGCCAGCACTGCATATTTACTCCAGGGATCTGAGGGCTACACCTTC

size: .
V: TRBV28
J: TRBJ1-4
D: .
CDR3: CASSPITDEYEKLFF
DNA: TGTGCCAGCAGTCCCATAACAGATGAATATGAAAAACTGTTTTTT

size: .
V: TRBV13
J: TRBJ1-5
D: TRBD1
CDR3: CASSTRDSPNQPQHF
DNA: TGTGCCAGCAGCACCCGGGACAGCCCAAATCAGCCCCAGCATTTT

size: .
V: TRBV5-8
J: TRBJ1-4
D: TRBD1
CDR3: CASSFSGTVNEKLFF
DNA: TGTGCCAGCAGCTTCTCGGGGACAGTTAATGAAAAACTGTTTTTT

size: few
V: TRBV28
J: TRBJ1-2
D: .
CDR3: CASRGPNYGYTF
DNA: TGTGCCAGCAGGGGGCCGAACTATGGCTACACCTTC

size: .
V: TRBV11-2
J: TRBJ2-2
D: .
CDR3: CASTLDREAGELFF
DNA: TGTGCCAGCACCTTAGACAGGGAGGCCGGGGAGCTGTTTTTT

size: .
V: TRBV11-2
J: TRBJ2-1
D: .
CDR3: CASSLDGRRSSYNEQFF
DNA: TGTGCCAGCAGCTTAGATGGTCGCAGAAGCTCCTACAATGAGCAGTTCTTC

size: .
V: TRBV10-3
J: TRBJ1-1
D: .
CDR3: CAISAGGDTEAFF
DNA: TGTGCCATCAGTGCGGGGGGGGACACTGAAGCTTTCTTT

size: .
V: TRBV11-2
J: TRBJ2-7
D: .
CDR3: CASSLRGRDMGAHFYEQYF
DNA: TGTGCCAGCAGCTTAAGGGGGCGGGACATGGGCGCCCATTTCTACGAGCAGTACTTC

size: .
V: TRBV29-1
J: TRBJ1-4
D: .
CDR3: CSGLGGATNEKLFF
DNA: TGCAGCGGCCTGGGGGGTGCAACTAATGAAAAACTGTTTTTT

size: .
V: TRBV9
J: TRBJ2-3
D: .
CDR3: CASSVRSATDTQYF
DNA: TGTGCCAGCAGCGTACGCAGCGCCACAGATACGCAGTATTTT

size: .
V: TRBV4-3
J: TRBJ2-7
D: TRBD1
CDR3: CASSRTGSSYEQYF
DNA: TGCGCCAGCAGCCGGACAGGGAGCTCCTACGAGCAGTACTTC

size: once
V: TRBV29-1
J: TRBJ2-7
D: TRBD2
CDR3: CSGNAGGSGDEQYF
DNA: TGCAGCGGGAACGCGGGGGGGAGTGGAGACGAGCAGTACTTC

size: .
V: TRBV10-3
J: TRBJ2-2
D: TRBD1
CDR3: CAISERGQDTGELFF
DNA: TGTGCCATCAGTGAGAGGGGGCAGGACACCGGGGAGCTGTTTTTT

size: .
V: TRBV5-5
J: TRBJ2-5
D: .
CDR3: CASSPLRPGGQETQYF
DNA: TGTGCCAGCAGCCCCCTTAGGCCGGGTGGGCAAGAGACCCAGTACTTC

size: .
V: TRBV5-1
J: TRBJ1-2
D: .
CDR3: CASSALLSRDYGYTF
DNA: TGCGCCAGCAGCGCCCTGTTGTCGCGAGACTATGGCTACACCTTC

size: few
V: TRBV21-1
J: TRBJ2-7
D: .
CDR3: CASGGDGSYEQYF
DNA: TGTGCCAGCGGAGGGGACGGATCCTACGAGCAGTACTTC

size: few
V: TRBV4-3
J: TRBJ2-7
D: TRBD2
CDR3: CASSQDGSGSSYEQYF
DNA: TGCGCCAGCAGCCAAGATGGGAGCGGGAGCTCCTACGAGCAGTACTTC